These 23 T cell receptor beta chains came from one sample sequenced in a study of blood T cells in healthy people across ages. The use of a sample-barcoded 5' primer and a J-beta primer mix characterized a second PCR of roughly 6 to 11 cycles. One entry per CDR3 protein results from TCRdb running MiXCR on the 5' RACE reads. The sample holds hundreds of thousands of distinct CDR3 sequences, more than 20% seen once. The sample was blood. These receptors were taken from a man aged 65-85 years in good health.

This clonotype showed up many times. The J gene is TRBJ2-5, the V gene TRBV5-6; possible D gene TRBD1, 6 bases. The CDR3 consists of 14 residues. The germline V and J ends were trimmed by 3 bases and 5 bases, with 14 bases remaining between them. From germline, CDR1 is SGHDT and CDR2 YYEEEE. CDR3 region: CASSSETGSETQYF. The CDR3 nucleotides are TGTGCCAGCAGCTCAGAGACAGGCTCCGAGACCCAGTACTTC.

This clonotype was observed a few times. The CDR3 DNA reads TGTGCCAGTAGCTCCGGGACTCCTGCAACTAATGAAAAACTGTTTTTT. Translating it yields CASSSGTPATNEKLFF. This rearrangement joins TRBV19 to TRBJ1-4, with a tentative D call TRBD1 (5 bases). The germline gives CDR1 LNHDA, CDR2 SQIVND (reference sequence). The CDR3 spans 16 residues. The V and J ends lost 6 bases and 0 bases respectively, with 14 bases between them.

Ten or more counts support this clonotype. The chain carries TRBV5-1 and TRBJ2-3; D gene ambiguous. Trimming left V 2 bases short and J 3 bases short, with 10 bases between. The CDR3 sequence is 14 residues long. From germline, CDR1 is SGHRS and CDR2 YFSETQ. This CDR3 reads CASSLLAETDTQYF. As DNA, the CDR3 is TGCGCCAGCAGCTTACTTGCCGAAACAGATACGCAGTATTTT.

This clonotype occurred a few times. The chain is built from TRBV5-1 and TRBJ2-1; D perhaps matches TRBD2 (5 bases). CDR3 length equals 14 residues. CDR1 SGHRS and CDR2 YFSETQ come from the germline V gene. V lost 4 bases to trimming and J lost 7 bases, with 15 bases between them. The CDR3 region is CASSPDFSQNEQFF. For the CDR3, the DNA is TGCGCCAGCAGCCCGGACTTCTCCCAGAATGAGCAGTTCTTC.

This clonotype was detected many times. Being one base from a much bigger clone, this may be a read error. J is TRBJ1-2 and V is TRBV29-1; the D is unclear. The CDR3 consists of 10 residues. Germline V gives CDR1 SQVTM, CDR2 ANQGSEA. The V end lost 4 bases, the J end lost 4 bases, and 4 bases lay between the germline ends. This CDR3 is CSVGSYGYTF. As DNA, the CDR3 is TGCAGCGTTGGCAGCTATGGCTACACCTTC.

This chain uses TRBV6-5 with TRBJ2-5; D perhaps matches TRBD1 (5 bases). The J call is in doubt because the DNA end fits TRBJ2-7 better. The CDR3 contains 16 residues. Germline loops: CDR1 MNHEY, CDR2 SVGAGI. CDR3 in amino acids: CASSLVFAGISYEQYF. In nucleotides, the CDR3 is TGTGCCAGCAGTTTAGTGTTTGCAGGGATAAGCTACGAGCAGTACTTC.

The chain combines TRBV7-9 with TRBJ2-1; 8 bases are shared with TRBD2. The CDR3 has 14 amino acids. The ends lost 5 bases at V and 7 bases at J; junction bases unmatched: 7. Germline lookup yields CDR1 SEHNR and CDR2 FQNEAQ (reference sequence). CDR3 amino acids: CASSPLTSGNEQFF. As DNA, the CDR3 is TGTGCCAGCAGCCCTTTAACTAGCGGAAATGAGCAGTTCTTC.

CDR3 amino acids: CASSLTQRGSSYNEQFF. The CDR3 DNA reads as TGTGCCAGCAGCTTAACCCAGCGGGGCAGCTCCTACAATGAGCAGTTCTTC. The chain joins TRBV7-9 to TRBJ2-1; 7 bases are shared with TRBD2. This CDR3 contains 17 residues. Germline lookup yields CDR1 SEHNR and CDR2 FQNEAQ (reference sequence). With V trimmed by 2 bases and J by 0 bases, 7 bases remained unmatched.

The V and J genes are TRBV6-5 and TRBJ2-5, with 9 bases lining up with TRBD2. The J call may be mistaken, given a closer DNA end match to TRBJ2-7. The germline V gene encodes CDR1 MNHEY and CDR2 SVGAGI. The CDR3 totals 14 residues. CDR3 amino acids: CASSFGTSSFEQYF. The CDR3 DNA follows: TGTGCCAGCAGCTTCGGGACTAGCAGTTTCGAGCAGTACTTC.

This chain connects TRBV6-6 to TRBJ2-3, with 9 bases aligning to TRBD1. The CDR3 contains 15 residues. In germline, CDR1 is MNHNY, CDR2 SVGAGI (reference sequence). V was pared by 4 bases and J by 7 bases, with 9 bases of the junction left unmatched. The CDR3 DNA reads as TGTGCCAGCAGTTTCGCCGGGACAGGGATTAATACGCAGTATTTT. Its protein product is CASSFAGTGINTQYF.

This chain connects TRBV2 to TRBJ2-5; D call uncertain. The CDR3 consists of 11 residues. V was pared by 8 bases and J by 4 bases, with 8 bases between. Germline V gene sequence: CDR1 SNHLY, CDR2 FYNNEI. CDR3 amino acids: CASLNVETQYF. The CDR3 DNA sequence: TGTGCCAGCCTAAACGTAGAGACCCAGTACTTC.

The V gene is TRBV28, the J gene TRBJ1-2; unclear D gene. Germline V gives CDR1 MDHEN, CDR2 SYDVKM. CDR3 length: 13 residues. V lost 5 bases to trimming and J lost 7 bases, with 14 bases between them. This CDR3 is CASSPSPTGGYTF. CDR3 sequence (DNA): TGTGCCAGCAGTCCCTCCCCGACGGGTGGCTACACCTTC.

This clonotype was observed at least ten times. The chain is built from TRBV2 and TRBJ2-1; 9 nucleotides agree with TRBD2. The V and J ends lost 5 bases and 0 bases, in that order; junction bases with no gene match: 2. In germline, CDR1 is SNHLY, CDR2 FYNNEI. This CDR3 is 15 amino acids long. CDR3 residues: CASSSGRLSYNEQFF. The CDR3 nucleotides read TGTGCCAGCAGTAGCGGGAGGCTCTCCTACAATGAGCAGTTCTTC.

The rearrangement links TRBV9 to TRBJ2-3, with a weak D call TRBD1 (6 bases). This CDR3 spans 14 amino acids. The germline V gene encodes CDR1 SGDLS and CDR2 YYNGEE. V lost 3 bases to trimming and J lost 2 bases, with 10 bases between them. The DNA of the CDR3 is TGTGCCAGCAGCGCGCAGGGGAACACAGATACGCAGTATTTT. Translated, it gives CASSAQGNTDTQYF.

This sequence joins TRBV2 and TRBJ2-3, with D possibly being TRBD2 (6 bases). V was cut by 5 bases and J by 0 bases, with 12 bases left in between. From germline, CDR1 is SNHLY and CDR2 FYNNEI. CDR3 length equals 15 residues. In nucleotides, the CDR3 is TGTGCCAGCAGTCGCGACGGGACTAGCACAGATACGCAGTATTTT. It translates to CASSRDGTSTDTQYF.

In this sample, this clonotype turned up a few times. CDR3 in amino acids: CASSLFKGKETQYF. As DNA, the CDR3 is TGTGCCAGCAGCTTATTTAAAGGGAAAGAGACCCAGTACTTC. V gene TRBV11-2 combines with J gene TRBJ2-5; no definite D call. The V gene's germline CDR1 is SGHAT and CDR2 FQNNGV. The V gene lost 2 bases and the J gene lost 3 bases, with 10 bases spanning the gap. The CDR3 loop spans 14 amino acids. The variable domain in full, completed from reference TRBV11-2 and TRBJ2-5, reads EAGVAQSPRYKIIEKRQSVAFWCNPISGHATLYWYQQILGQGPKLLIQFQNNGVVDDSQLPKDRFSAERLKGVDSTLKIQPAKLEDSAVYLCASSLFKGKETQYFGPGTRLLVL.

Only a few counts were recorded for this clonotype. CDR3 amino acids: CASSELPGNNEKLFF. CDR3 nucleotides: TGTGCCAGCAGTGAATTGCCAGGGAATAATGAAAAACTGTTTTTT. This chain links TRBV25-1 with TRBJ1-4; D is perhaps TRBD1 (5 bases). The V gene lost 1 base and the J gene lost 4 bases, with 10 bases spanning the gap. The CDR3 totals 15 residues. CDR1 is MGHDK and CDR2 is SYGVNS in the germline V gene.

V and J are TRBV10-3 and TRBJ2-5, with no clear D. The J call is in doubt because the DNA end fits TRBJ2-7 better. The germline CDR1 and CDR2 sequences are ENHRY and SYGVKD. This CDR3 contains 13 residues. The CDR3 DNA reads TGTGCCACCAAGGGAAACCCGGCGGACGAGCAGTACTTC. Amino acids: CATKGNPADEQYF.

The rearrangement uses TRBV6-2 or TRBV6-3 and TRBJ2-5; 7 bases align to TRBD1. The J call may be in error: the DNA end matches TRBJ2-1 better. This CDR3 has 11 amino acids. Germline CDR1 is MNHEY and CDR2 is SVGEGT. CDR3 amino acids: CASSTGQEQFF. The CDR3 bases are TGTGCCAGCAGTACGGGACAGGAGCAGTTCTTC.

This clonotype has more than one count but fewer than ten. The genes are TRBV25-1 and TRBJ2-3; unclear D gene. Between the trimmed V and J ends, which lost 4 bases and 2 bases, there was a span of 4 bases. The CDR3 loop spans 12 amino acids. Germline V gene sequence: CDR1 MGHDK, CDR2 SYGVNS. The chain's CDR3 is CASSGVTDTQYF. The CDR3 region has the DNA TGTGCCAGCAGTGGGGTCACAGATACGCAGTATTTT.

This chain links TRBV7-9 with TRBJ1-3, with TRBD1 matching over 7 bases. With 6 bases clipped from V and 5 bases from J, the junction kept 4 bases outside the gene matches. CDR1 and CDR2 from the germline V gene are SEHNR and FQNEAQ (reference sequence). This CDR3 is built from 13 residues. In DNA form, the CDR3 reads TGTGCCAGCAGTTCGACAGGGAGAAACACCATATATTTT. Translating it yields CASSSTGRNTIYF.

The rearrangement uses TRBV28 and TRBJ2-4, with 11 bases lining up with TRBD2. The CDR3 totals 16 residues. The J segment lost 0 bases and the V segment lost 5 bases, leaving 3 bases of the junction unmatched. The germline gives CDR1 MDHEN, CDR2 SYDVKM. In nucleotides, the CDR3 is TGTGCCAGCAGTGATAGCGGGAGGGTAGCCAAAAACATTCAGTACTTC. Translated, it gives CASSDSGRVAKNIQYF.

As to this clonotype: One base away lies a much larger clone, so this may be a sequencing read error. V usage is TRBV20-1 and J usage is TRBJ2-3; the match to TRBD2 covers 13 bases. Trimming removed 6 bases from V and 4 bases from J; junction bases left unmatched: 7. Germline CDR1 is DFQATT and CDR2 is SNEGSKA (reference sequence). This CDR3 contains 15 residues. CDR3 sequence reads: CSAGLAGVVADTQYF. The CDR3 bases are TGCAGTGCCGGACTAGCGGGAGTAGTCGCAGATACGCAGTATTTT.